These T cell receptor beta chains were read from a single sample in a study of blood T cell repertoires in COVID-19. Here immunoSEQ multiplex PCR was the method, and the copy in TCRdb shows in-frame clones only, minus some. Here the sample spans tens of thousands of clones, around 79% being singletons. The material sequenced was peripheral blood. These receptors originate from a man aged 45-65 years with acute or convalescent COVID-19. The CDR3 runs from the conserved cysteine through the conserved F or W. A D gene is named only where the DNA matches it firmly. Rows may omit the clone size; those that give it use once, few, many or a size class.

J gene,V gene,clone size,D gene,CDR3 protein,CDR3 DNA
TRBJ1-4,TRBV28,.,.,CASSNRGSDEKLFF,TGTGCCAGCAGTAACCGGGGGTCGGATGAAAAACTGTTTTTT
TRBJ2-1,TRBV19,.,.,CASQPGLQYNEQFF,TGTGCCAGTCAACCGGGACTGCAATACAATGAGCAGTTCTTC
TRBJ2-5,TRBV5-1,.,.,CASSSGARETQYF,TGCGCCAGCAGTTCAGGGGCCCGGGAGACCCAGTACTTC
TRBJ1-6,TRBV9,.,TRBD1,CASSVKPGQASPLHF,TGTGCCAGCAGCGTAAAACCGGGACAGGCATCACCCCTCCACTTT
TRBJ2-1,TRBV2,.,TRBD2,CASSKETSGGVSSYNEQFF,TGTGCCAGCAGTAAGGAGACTAGCGGGGGGGTCAGCTCCTACAATGAGCAGTTCTTC
TRBJ1-3,TRBV10-2,few,TRBD1,CASSEHFTGTVSSGNTIYF,TGCGCCAGCAGTGAGCATTTTACGGGGACAGTTAGCTCTGGAAACACCATATATTTT
TRBJ1-2,TRBV28,.,TRBD1,CASSPGGGQGLYGYTF,TGTGCCAGCAGCCCTGGAGGGGGACAGGGCCTCTATGGCTACACCTTC
TRBJ2-3,TRBV5-1,.,TRBD1,CASSLLWGRGDTQYF,TGCGCCAGCAGCCTACTCTGGGGCAGGGGGGATACGCAGTATTTT
TRBJ2-7,TRBV28,large,.,CASSLRQFSYEQYF,TGTGCCAGCAGTTTGAGACAGTTCTCCTACGAGCAGTACTTC
TRBJ1-5,TRBV11-2,.,TRBD1,CASSKGQGYYQPQHF,TGTGCCAGCAGCAAGGGACAGGGCTACTATCAGCCCCAGCATTTT
TRBJ1-2,TRBV5-4,.,TRBD1,CASSSKSEGAYGYTF,TGTGCCAGCAGCAGCAAGAGTGAGGGGGCCTATGGCTACACCTTC
TRBJ2-1,TRBV3-1/TRBV3-2,once,.,CASSQLRRDEQFF,TGTGCCAGCAGCCAATTAAGGAGAGATGAGCAGTTCTTC
TRBJ1-2,TRBV6-2/TRBV6-3,once,.,CASNPGLYGYTF,TGTGCCAGCAACCCGGGCCTATATGGCTACACCTTC
TRBJ2-3,TRBV5-1,.,TRBD2,CASSLGASGTRTDTQYF,TGCGCCAGCAGCTTGGGGGCTAGCGGGACTCGCACAGATACGCAGTATTTT
TRBJ1-2,TRBV18,.,TRBD1,CASSPSGTGTSGYTF,TGTGCCAGCTCACCGTCCGGGACAGGAACGTCTGGCTACACCTTC